One and the same sample provided the 10 T cell receptor beta chains below, sequenced in a study of cytomegalovirus exposure and HLA in healthy donors. The table came from immunoSEQ multiplex PCR; TCRdb's copy has only in-frame clones and leaves some out. There are 200,000 to 250,000 clones in the sample; about 91% occur only once, and 2.9% lies in the top ten. Sequencing input: PBMCs. The receptors stem from a woman between 18 and 30 years old in good health and CMV-seronegative.

This clone is a singleton in its sample. The J gene is TRBJ1-1, the V gene TRBV19, with D perhaps matching TRBD1 (6 bases). CDR1 is LNHDA and CDR2 is SQIVND in the germline V gene (reference sequence). This CDR3 region has 16 residues. The V end lost 9 bases, the J end lost 2 bases, and 22 bases lay between the germline ends. The DNA for the CDR3 is TGTGCCAGCCACTGGCAGGGGAGGGTTTCTAACACTGAAGCTTTCTTT. As protein: CASHWQGRVSNTEAFF.

CDR3 in amino acids: CASSLWKSPGSQGAYQPQHF. The CDR3 DNA sequence: TGTGCCAGCAGTTTATGGAAATCCCCAGGCAGTCAGGGGGCTTATCAGCCCCAGCATTTT. The chain is built from TRBV28 and TRBJ1-5; 8 bases align to TRBD1. The germline gives CDR1 MDHEN, CDR2 SYDVKM. Trimming removed 0 bases from V and 5 bases from J; junction bases left unmatched: 18. The CDR3 extends over 20 amino acids.

The chain carries TRBV9 and TRBJ2-7; D is possibly TRBD2 (5 bases). The germline CDR1 and CDR2 sequences are SGDLS and YYNGEE. Trimming shortened V by 5 bases and J by 7 bases, and 19 bases separated the two germline ends. This CDR3 comprises 14 residues. The CDR3 loop is CASRAYPDRGEQYF. CDR3 in DNA: TGTGCCAGCAGAGCCTATCCGGACCGGGGAGAGCAGTACTTC.

The chain recombines TRBV7-6 with TRBJ2-1; 13 nucleotides line up with TRBD2. The CDR3 is 20 amino acids. Germline trimming cut 5 bases from V and 0 bases from J; bases unmatched to any gene: 13. Germline CDR1 SGHVS, CDR2 FNYEAQ. In DNA, the CDR3 is TGTGCCAGCAGCCACCCACTAGCGGGAGGGTCTTTGGGCTCCTACAATGAGCAGTTCTTC. It codes for CASSHPLAGGSLGSYNEQFF.

This chain connects TRBV28 to TRBJ1-2; D not resolved. V was cut by 4 bases and J by 8 bases, with 29 bases left in between. The length of the CDR3 is 18 residues. Germline V lookup: CDR1 MDHEN, CDR2 SYDVKM. In DNA form, the CDR3 reads TGTGCCAGCAGTTGGGTAGGAACAGCGGTAGGGCTTGGTTTAGGCTACACCTTC. Translated, it gives CASSWVGTAVGLGLGYTF.

The chain carries TRBV11-2 and TRBJ2-1, with TRBD2 matching 11 bases. Germline assignment: CDR1 SGHAT and CDR2 FQNNGV. This CDR3 region has 15 residues. Germline trimming cut 5 bases from V and 9 bases from J; bases unmatched to any gene: 9. Written as DNA, the CDR3 is TGTGCCAGCAGCACTCTAGCGGGAGGAAGACGTGAGCAGTTCTTC. Protein: CASSTLAGGRREQFF. The full variable domain, rest sourced from reference TRBV11-2 and TRBJ2-1, is EAGVAQSPRYKIIEKRQSVAFWCNPISGHATLYWYQQILGQGPKLLIQFQNNGVVDDSQLPKDRFSAERLKGVDSTLKIQPAKLEDSAVYLCASSTLAGGRREQFFGPGTRLTVL.

The chain combines TRBV11-2 with TRBJ2-7; D uncertain. CDR3 length: 12 amino acids. Germline V lookup: CDR1 SGHAT, CDR2 FQNNGV. Between the trimmed V and J ends, which lost 5 bases and 6 bases, there was a span of 11 bases. This chain's CDR3 is CASSGGAFEQYF. The CDR3 DNA reads TGTGCCAGCAGCGGCGGCGCTTTCGAGCAGTACTTC.

This chain joins TRBV15 and TRBJ1-4; D is ambiguous. The ends were cut back, 0 bases at V and 2 bases at J, with 7 bases in the middle. The CDR3 covers 15 residues. The V gene's germline CDR1 is LNHNV and CDR2 YYDKDF (reference sequence). CDR3 amino acids: CATSRDLNTNEKLFF. In nucleotides, the CDR3 is TGTGCCACCAGCAGAGACCTTAATACTAATGAAAAACTGTTTTTT.

In its sample, this clone was seen once. The chain links TRBV6-8 to TRBJ2-7; 8 nucleotides agree with TRBD2. Germline CDR1 and CDR2: MNHGY and SAAAGT. The CDR3 contains 16 residues. V shed 2 bases and J 7 bases; nucleotides not matched to a gene: 13. CDR3 protein: CASSYPTTKAGGEQYF. The CDR3 DNA is TGTGCCAGCAGTTACCCTACGACTAAGGCGGGAGGAGAGCAGTACTTC.

V is TRBV5-1 and J is TRBJ2-5, with D maybe TRBD2 (5 bases). Trimming removed 4 bases from V and 5 bases from J, with 18 bases in between. The CDR3 loop spans 15 amino acids. The germline gives CDR1 SGHRS, CDR2 YFSETQ. CDR3 bases: TGCGCCAGCAGCGAGGGATCGGTCAACAAGGAGACCCAGTACTTC. Translation gives CASSEGSVNKETQYF.